This note documents a single T cell receptor (beta chain) sequence. This sample was taken from a study of control samples from healthy donors and cancer patients. Method: immunoSEQ multiplex PCR; TCRdb's copy keeps in-frame clones and lacks some. The sample lists tens of thousands of clones; approximately 89% were seen once. Sequenced sample: blood. This TCR derives from a man aged 50-60 years in good health.

In nucleotides, the CDR3 is TGCGCCAGCAGCCCAGTCCCGGGACAGGGAATGAACACTGAAGCTTTCTTT. It is translated as CASSPVPGQGMNTEAFF. The chain carries TRBV4-1 and TRBJ1-1, with TRBD1 identical over 9 bases. Germline CDR1 reads MGHRA; CDR2 reads YSYEKL. V was clipped by 4 bases and J by 0 bases; unmatched bases: 9. The CDR3 loop spans 17 amino acids.